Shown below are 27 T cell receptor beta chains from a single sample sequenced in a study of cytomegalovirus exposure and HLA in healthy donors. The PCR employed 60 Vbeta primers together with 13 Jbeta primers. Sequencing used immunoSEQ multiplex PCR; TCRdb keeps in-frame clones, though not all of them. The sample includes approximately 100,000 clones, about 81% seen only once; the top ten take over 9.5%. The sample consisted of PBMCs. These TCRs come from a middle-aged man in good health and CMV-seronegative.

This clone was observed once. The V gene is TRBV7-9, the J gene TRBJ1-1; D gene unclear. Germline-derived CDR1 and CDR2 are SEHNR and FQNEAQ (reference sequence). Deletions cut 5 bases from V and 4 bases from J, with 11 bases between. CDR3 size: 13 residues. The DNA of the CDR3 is TGTGCCAGCAGCGAATGGGAGATCACTGAAGCTTTCTTT. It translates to CASSEWEITEAFF. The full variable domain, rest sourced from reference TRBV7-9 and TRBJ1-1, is DTGVSQNPRHKITKRGQNVTFRCDPISEHNRLYWYRQTLGQGPEFLTYFQNEAQLEKSRLLSDRFSAERPKGSFSTLEIQRTEQGDSAMYLCASSEWEITEAFFGQGTRLTVV.

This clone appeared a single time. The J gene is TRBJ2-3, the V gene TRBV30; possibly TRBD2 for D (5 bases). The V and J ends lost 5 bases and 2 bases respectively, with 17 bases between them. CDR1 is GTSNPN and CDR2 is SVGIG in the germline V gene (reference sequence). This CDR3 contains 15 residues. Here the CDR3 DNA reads TGTGCCTGGTCAAAGGGAGCAGACGTCACAGATACGCAGTATTTT. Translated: CAWSKGADVTDTQYF.

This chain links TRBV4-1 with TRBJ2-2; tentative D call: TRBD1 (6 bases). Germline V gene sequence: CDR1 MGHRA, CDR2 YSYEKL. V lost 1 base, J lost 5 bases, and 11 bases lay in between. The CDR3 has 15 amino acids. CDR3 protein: CASSQGQVGTGELFF. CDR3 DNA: TGCGCCAGCAGCCAAGGACAGGTTGGGACCGGGGAGCTGTTTTTT.

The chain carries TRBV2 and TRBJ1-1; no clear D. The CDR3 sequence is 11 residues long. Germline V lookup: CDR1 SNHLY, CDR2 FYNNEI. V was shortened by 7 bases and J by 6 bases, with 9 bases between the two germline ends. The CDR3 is CASTINAEAFF. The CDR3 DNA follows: TGTGCCAGCACTATAAACGCTGAAGCTTTCTTT.

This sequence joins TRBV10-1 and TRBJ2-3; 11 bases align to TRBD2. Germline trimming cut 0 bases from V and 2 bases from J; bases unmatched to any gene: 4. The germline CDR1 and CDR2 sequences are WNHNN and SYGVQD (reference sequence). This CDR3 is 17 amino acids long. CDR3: CASSESTSGGITDTQYF. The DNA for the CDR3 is TGCGCCAGCAGTGAGTCTACTAGCGGGGGTATCACAGATACGCAGTATTTT.

In DNA form, the CDR3 reads TGCGCCAGCAGGGGCCGGACAGGGGACGGAGGGAGCGCCGGGGAGCTGTTTTTT. Translated: CASRGRTGDGGSAGELFF. The rearrangement uses TRBV5-1 and TRBJ2-2, with 9 bases aligning to TRBD1. This CDR3 is 18 amino acids long. Unmatched junction bases numbered 17, after V lost 5 bases and J lost 6 bases. From germline, CDR1 is SGHRS and CDR2 YFSETQ. Supplemented by reference TRBV5-1 and TRBJ2-2, the full variable domain reads KAGVTQTPRYLIKTRGQQVTLSCSPISGHRSVSWYQQTPGQGLQFLFEYFSETQRNKGNFPGRFSGRQFSNSRSEMNVSTLELGDSALYLCASRGRTGDGGSAGELFFGEGSRLTVL.

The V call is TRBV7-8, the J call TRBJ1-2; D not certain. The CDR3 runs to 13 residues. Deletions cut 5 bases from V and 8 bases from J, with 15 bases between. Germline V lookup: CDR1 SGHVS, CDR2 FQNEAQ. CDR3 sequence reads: CASSPELESGYTF. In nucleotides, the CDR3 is TGTGCCAGCAGCCCAGAGTTGGAGTCAGGCTACACCTTC.

CDR3 bases: TGTGCCAGCAGTTCCCCCCTCACAGCGAACACTGAAGCTTTCTTT. It is translated as CASSSPLTANTEAFF. The chain has TRBV28 and TRBJ1-1; D gene ambiguous. Per germline, CDR1 MDHEN and CDR2 SYDVKM. This CDR3 is built from 15 residues. Trimming shortened V by 4 bases and J by 1 base, and 13 bases separated the two germline ends.

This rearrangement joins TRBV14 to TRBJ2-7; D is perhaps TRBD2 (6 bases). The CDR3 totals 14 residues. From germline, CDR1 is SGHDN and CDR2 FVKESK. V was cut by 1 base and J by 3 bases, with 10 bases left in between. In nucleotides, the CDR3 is TGTGCCAGCAGCCAAGCGGGACTCCACTACGAGCAGTACTTC. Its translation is CASSQAGLHYEQYF.

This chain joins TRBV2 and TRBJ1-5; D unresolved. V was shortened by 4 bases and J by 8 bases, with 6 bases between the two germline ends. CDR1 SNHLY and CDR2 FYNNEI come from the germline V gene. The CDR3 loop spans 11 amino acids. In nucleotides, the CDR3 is TGTGCCAGCAGTGTAGGAGAGCCCCAGCATTTT. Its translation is CASSVGEPQHF. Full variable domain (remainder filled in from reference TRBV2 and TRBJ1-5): EPEVTQTPSHQVTQMGQEVILRCVPISNHLYFYWYRQILGQKVEFLVSFYNNEISEKSEIFDDQFSVERPDGSNFTLKIRSTKLEDSAMYFCASSVGEPQHFGDGTRLSIL.

In DNA form, the CDR3 reads TGTGCCAGTAGTATAGACCTTAGCGGGGGGTACACAGATACGCAGTATTTT. Translating it yields CASSIDLSGGYTDTQYF. The chain employs TRBV19 and TRBJ2-3, with 10 bases fitting TRBD2. V shed 0 bases and J 2 bases; nucleotides not matched to a gene: 5. Germline V gives CDR1 LNHDA, CDR2 SQIVND (reference sequence). The CDR3 has 17 residues.

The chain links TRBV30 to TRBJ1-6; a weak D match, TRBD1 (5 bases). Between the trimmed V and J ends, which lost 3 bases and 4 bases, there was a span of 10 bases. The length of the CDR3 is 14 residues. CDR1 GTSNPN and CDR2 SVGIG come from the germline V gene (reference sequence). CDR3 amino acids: CAWRAGRYNSPLHF. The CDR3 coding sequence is TGTGCCTGGAGGGCAGGGCGGTATAATTCACCCCTCCACTTT.

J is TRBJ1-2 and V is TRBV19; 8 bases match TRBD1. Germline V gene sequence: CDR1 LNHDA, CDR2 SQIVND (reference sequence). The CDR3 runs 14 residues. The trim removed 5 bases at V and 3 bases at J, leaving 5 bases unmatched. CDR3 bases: TGTGCCAGTAGTGAATGGGGACAGGACTATGGCTACACCTTC. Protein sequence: CASSEWGQDYGYTF.

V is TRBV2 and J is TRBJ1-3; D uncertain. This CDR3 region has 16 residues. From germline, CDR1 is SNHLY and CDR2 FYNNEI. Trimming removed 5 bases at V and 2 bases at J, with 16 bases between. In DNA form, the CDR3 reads TGTGCCAGCAGTAGGGAGGCAGGTCAGACTGGAAACACCATATATTTT. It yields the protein CASSREAGQTGNTIYF.

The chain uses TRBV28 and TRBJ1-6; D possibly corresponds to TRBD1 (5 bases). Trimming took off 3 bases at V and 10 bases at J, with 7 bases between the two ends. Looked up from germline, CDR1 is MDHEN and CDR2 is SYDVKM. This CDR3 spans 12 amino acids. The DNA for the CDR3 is TGTGCCAGCAGTTTGGGGGGATCACCCCTCCACTTT. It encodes CASSLGGSPLHF.

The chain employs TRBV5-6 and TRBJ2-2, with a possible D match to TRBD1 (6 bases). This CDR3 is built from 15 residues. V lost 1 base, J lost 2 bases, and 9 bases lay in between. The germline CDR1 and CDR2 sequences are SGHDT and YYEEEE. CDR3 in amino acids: CASSLRGINTGELFF. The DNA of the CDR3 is TGTGCCAGCAGCTTGAGGGGGATCAACACCGGGGAGCTGTTTTTT.

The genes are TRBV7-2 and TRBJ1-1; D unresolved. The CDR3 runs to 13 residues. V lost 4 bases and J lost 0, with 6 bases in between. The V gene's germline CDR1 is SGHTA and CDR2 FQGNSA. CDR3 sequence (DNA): TGTGCCAGCAGCTCCTCAGTGAACACTGAAGCTTTCTTT. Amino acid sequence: CASSSSVNTEAFF.

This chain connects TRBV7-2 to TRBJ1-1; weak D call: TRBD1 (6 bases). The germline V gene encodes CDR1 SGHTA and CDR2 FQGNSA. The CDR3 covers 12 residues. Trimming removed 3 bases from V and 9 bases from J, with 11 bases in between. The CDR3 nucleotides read TGTGCCAGCAGCTTTGGGGGCGGTAAAGCTTTCTTT. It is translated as CASSFGGGKAFF.

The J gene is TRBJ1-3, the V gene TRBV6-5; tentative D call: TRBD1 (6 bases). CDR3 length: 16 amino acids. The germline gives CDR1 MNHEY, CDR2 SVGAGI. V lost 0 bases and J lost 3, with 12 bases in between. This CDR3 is CASSYSQGNSGNTIYF. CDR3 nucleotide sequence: TGTGCCAGCAGTTACTCACAGGGTAACAGTGGAAACACCATATATTTT.

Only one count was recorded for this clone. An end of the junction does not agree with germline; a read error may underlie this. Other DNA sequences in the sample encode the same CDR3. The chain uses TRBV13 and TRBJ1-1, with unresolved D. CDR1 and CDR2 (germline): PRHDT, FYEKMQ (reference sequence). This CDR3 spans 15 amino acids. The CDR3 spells CASSRRVSRYTEAFF. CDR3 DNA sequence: TGTGCCAGCAGCAGACGGGTCTCTAGGTACACTGAAGCTTTTTTT.

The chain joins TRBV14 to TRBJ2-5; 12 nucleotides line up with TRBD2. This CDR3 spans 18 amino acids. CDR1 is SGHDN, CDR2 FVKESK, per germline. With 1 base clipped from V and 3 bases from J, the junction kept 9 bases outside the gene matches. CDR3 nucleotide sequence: TGTGCCAGCAGCCAAGGTTTCTTGACTAGCGGGGGAAAAGAGACCCAGTACTTC. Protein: CASSQGFLTSGGKETQYF.

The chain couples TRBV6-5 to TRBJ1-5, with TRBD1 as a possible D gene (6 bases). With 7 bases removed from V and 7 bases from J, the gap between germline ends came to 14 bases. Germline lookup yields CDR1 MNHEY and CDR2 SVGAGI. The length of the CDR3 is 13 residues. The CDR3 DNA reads TGTGCCAGCACCACAGGGTACGGACAGCCCCAGCATTTT. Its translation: CASTTGYGQPQHF.

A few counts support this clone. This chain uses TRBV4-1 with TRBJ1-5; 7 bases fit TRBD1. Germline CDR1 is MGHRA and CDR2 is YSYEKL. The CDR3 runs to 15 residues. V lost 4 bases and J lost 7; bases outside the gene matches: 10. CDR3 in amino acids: CASSPSGGGGQPQHF. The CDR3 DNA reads TGCGCCAGCAGCCCCTCTGGAGGGGGCGGGCAGCCCCAGCATTTT.

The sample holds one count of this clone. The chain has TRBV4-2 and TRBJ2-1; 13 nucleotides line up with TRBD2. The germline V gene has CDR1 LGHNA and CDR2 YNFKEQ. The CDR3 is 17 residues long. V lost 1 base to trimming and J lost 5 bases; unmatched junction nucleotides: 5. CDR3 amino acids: CASSQGTSGSVNNEQFF. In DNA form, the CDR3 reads TGTGCCAGCAGCCAAGGGACTAGCGGGAGTGTCAACAATGAGCAGTTCTTC.

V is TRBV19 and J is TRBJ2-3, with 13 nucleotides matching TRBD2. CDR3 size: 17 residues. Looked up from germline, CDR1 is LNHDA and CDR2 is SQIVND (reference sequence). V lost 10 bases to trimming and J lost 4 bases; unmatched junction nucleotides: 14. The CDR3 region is CATGTSGNLARADTQYF. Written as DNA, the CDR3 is TGTGCCACCGGGACTAGCGGGAATCTTGCGAGGGCAGATACGCAGTATTTT.

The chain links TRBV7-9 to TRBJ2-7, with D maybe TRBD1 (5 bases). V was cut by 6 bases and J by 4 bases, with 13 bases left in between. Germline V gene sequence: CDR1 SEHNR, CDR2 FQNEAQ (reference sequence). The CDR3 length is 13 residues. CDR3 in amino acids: CASSLGTGYEQYF. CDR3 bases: TGTGCCAGCAGTTTGGGAACAGGATACGAGCAGTACTTC.

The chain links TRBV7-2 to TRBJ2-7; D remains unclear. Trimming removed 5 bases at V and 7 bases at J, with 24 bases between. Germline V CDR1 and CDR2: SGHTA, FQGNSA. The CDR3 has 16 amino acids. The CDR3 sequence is CASSHVKRIPFGEQYF. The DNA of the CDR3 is TGTGCCAGCAGCCACGTTAAGAGGATCCCCTTTGGGGAGCAGTACTTC. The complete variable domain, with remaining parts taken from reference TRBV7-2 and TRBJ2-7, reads GAGVSQSPSNKVTEKGKDVELRCDPISGHTALYWYRQSLGQGLEFLIYFQGNSAPDKSGLPSDRFSAERTGGSVSTLTIQRTQQEDSAVYLCASSHVKRIPFGEQYFGPGTRLTVT.